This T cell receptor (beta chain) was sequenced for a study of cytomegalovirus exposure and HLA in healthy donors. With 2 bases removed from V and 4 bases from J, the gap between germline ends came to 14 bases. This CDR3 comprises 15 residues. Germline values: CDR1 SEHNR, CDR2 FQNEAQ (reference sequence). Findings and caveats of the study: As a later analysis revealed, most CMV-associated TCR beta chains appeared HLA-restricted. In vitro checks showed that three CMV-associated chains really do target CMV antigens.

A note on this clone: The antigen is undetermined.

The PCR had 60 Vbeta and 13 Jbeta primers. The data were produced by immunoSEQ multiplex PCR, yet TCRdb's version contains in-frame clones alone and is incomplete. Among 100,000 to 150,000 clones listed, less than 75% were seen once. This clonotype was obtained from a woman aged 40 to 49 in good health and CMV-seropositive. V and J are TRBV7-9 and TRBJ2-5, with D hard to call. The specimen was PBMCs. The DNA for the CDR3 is TGTGCCAGCAGCTTAAGTCCTTCAGGCCGAGAGACCCAGTACTTC. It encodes CASSLSPSGRETQYF.